This TCR beta chain was found in a study of cytomegalovirus exposure and HLA in healthy donors. Overall study results and limits: Reportedly, cytomegalovirus status was diagnosed with high sensitivity and specificity. Investigators reported fewer than 200 TCR beta chains as tied to cytomegalovirus.

With respect to this clone: Antigen: not known.

The table came from immunoSEQ multiplex PCR; TCRdb's copy has only in-frame clones and leaves some out. The sample contains under 250,000 clones, just over 90% of which appear only once. The sequence was obtained from a woman under 30 in good health and CMV-seronegative. The sample was PBMCs.

CDR3 sequence reads: CASSDGGEQYF. In nucleotides, the CDR3 is TGCGCCAGCAGTGACGGGGGCGAGCAGTACTTC. The rearrangement joins TRBV10-1 to TRBJ2-7; D perhaps matches TRBD2 (6 bases). The CDR3 runs to 11 residues. Trimming removed 3 bases from V and 6 bases from J, with 6 bases in between. Germline CDR1 WNHNN, CDR2 SYGVQD (reference sequence).